What follows are 25 T cell receptor beta chains derived from one specimen sequenced in a study of blood T cell repertoires in COVID-19. Repertoires were generated with immunoSEQ multiplex PCR, while TCRdb's copy carries only in-frame clones and drops some. This table has 250,000 to 400,000 clones, under 90% appearing once. The material sequenced was PBMCs or T cells enriched from blood (not recorded which). The origin of the receptors is a man in his sixties who had recovered from COVID-19.

The chain combines TRBV24-1 with TRBJ1-5; D perhaps matches TRBD1 (6 bases). V lost 6 bases, J lost 2 bases, and 13 bases lay in between. This CDR3 spans 15 amino acids. Germline V gene sequence: CDR1 KGHDR, CDR2 SFDVKD. CDR3: CATSSTRGGNQPQHF. The DNA of the CDR3 is TGTGCCACCAGTTCCACCAGGGGCGGCAATCAGCCCCAGCATTTT.

The chain recombines TRBV6-5 with TRBJ2-7; D is possibly TRBD1 (6 bases). Trimming cost V 2 bases and J 2 bases, with 13 bases left between them. CDR1 is MNHEY, CDR2 SVGAGI, per germline. The CDR3 is made up of 15 amino acids. The CDR3 reads CASSYDTGTTYEQYF. For the CDR3, the DNA is TGTGCCAGCAGTTACGATACCGGGACAACCTACGAGCAGTACTTC.

The J gene is TRBJ1-3, the V gene TRBV7-9, with a weak D call TRBD1 (5 bases). Germline V gene sequence: CDR1 SEHNR, CDR2 FQNEAQ (reference sequence). This CDR3 has 15 amino acids. Trimming took 2 bases from V and 0 from J, leaving 8 bases between them. CDR3: CASSLQGISGNTIYF. The DNA of the CDR3 is TGTGCCAGCAGCTTACAGGGTATCTCTGGAAACACCATATATTTT.

The chain combines TRBV7-9 with TRBJ1-1; no clear D. The CDR3 runs to 13 residues. Germline CDR1 reads SEHNR; CDR2 reads FQNEAQ (reference sequence). Trimming stripped 0 bases from V and 6 bases from J, with 8 bases between. The CDR3 reads CASSLAGQAEAFF. The CDR3 DNA follows: TGTGCCAGCAGCTTAGCGGGCCAGGCTGAAGCTTTCTTT.

The chain links TRBV19 to TRBJ1-1; D remains unclear. This CDR3 spans 12 amino acids. From germline, CDR1 is LNHDA and CDR2 SQIVND (reference sequence). V was pared by 3 bases and J by 11 bases, with 13 bases between. The CDR3 nucleotides read TGTGCCAGTAGTATGTTCGGGGAAGGGGCTTTCTTT. This encodes CASSMFGEGAFF.

The chain carries TRBV7-9 and TRBJ2-7, with 8 bases fitting TRBD1. From germline, CDR1 is SEHNR and CDR2 FQNEAQ (reference sequence). Trimming removed 5 bases from V and 4 bases from J; junction bases left unmatched: 7. CDR3 length: 14 amino acids. CDR3 in DNA: TGTGCCAGCAGCGGGACAGGTGATATGTACGAGCAGTACTTC. Protein sequence: CASSGTGDMYEQYF.

The chain employs TRBV5-4 and TRBJ2-1; 13 nucleotides agree with TRBD2. CDR3 length equals 16 residues. V shed 0 bases and J 6 bases; nucleotides not matched to a gene: 3. The germline V gene encodes CDR1 SGHNT and CDR2 YYREEE (reference sequence). The CDR3 protein is CASSLELAGGINEQFF. The CDR3 bases are TGTGCCAGCAGCTTGGAACTAGCGGGAGGGATCAATGAGCAGTTCTTC.

This CDR3 reads CATSDRQPTPHYEQYF. DNA for the CDR3: TGTGCCACCAGTGACAGGCAACCTACCCCCCACTACGAGCAGTACTTC. The chain combines TRBV24-1 with TRBJ2-7, with D uncertain. The CDR3 is 16 residues long. CDR1 and CDR2 (germline): KGHDR, SFDVKD. V lost 4 bases and J lost 3, with 18 bases in between.

The chain is built from TRBV12-3 or TRBV12-4 and TRBJ1-2; 9 bases match TRBD1. Unmatched junction bases numbered 5, after V lost 6 bases and J lost 6 bases. The CDR3 runs 13 residues. The CDR3 bases are TGTGCCAGCAGCCCGGACAGGGGACATGGCTACACCTTC. It encodes CASSPDRGHGYTF.

The rearrangement uses TRBV29-1 and TRBJ2-2, with D tentatively TRBD2 (6 bases). The ends were cut back, 1 base at V and 5 bases at J, with 17 bases in the middle. Looked up from germline, CDR1 is SQVTM and CDR2 is ANQGSEA. CDR3 length: 16 residues. The CDR3 reads CSVEGTGEPETGELFF. DNA of the CDR3: TGCAGCGTTGAAGGAACGGGGGAGCCTGAGACCGGGGAGCTGTTTTTT.

This rearrangement joins TRBV5-1 to TRBJ1-4, with a tentative D call TRBD1 (5 bases). This CDR3 region has 14 residues. Germline lookup yields CDR1 SGHRS and CDR2 YFSETQ. V was cut by 0 bases and J by 10 bases, with 13 bases left in between. The CDR3 is CASSLDRPEGKLFF. In DNA, the CDR3 is TGCGCCAGCAGCTTGGACAGGCCCGAAGGAAAACTGTTTTTT.

This chain joins TRBV5-1 and TRBJ2-7, with TRBD2 matching 8 bases. The germline V gene has CDR1 SGHRS and CDR2 YFSETQ. The trim removed 4 bases at V and 0 bases at J, leaving 6 bases unmatched. The CDR3 length is 15 residues. The CDR3 region has the DNA TGCGCCAGCAGCCTTAGCGGGGCTAGCTCCTACGAGCAGTACTTC. This translates into CASSLSGASSYEQYF.

The chain couples TRBV19 to TRBJ2-1, with 14 positions matching TRBD2. CDR1 is LNHDA, CDR2 SQIVND, per germline (reference sequence). After removal of 5 bases from V and 4 bases from J, the junction contained 13 bases not matched to a gene. The CDR3 extends over 19 amino acids. The CDR3 here is CASSPKGLAGDYSYNEQFF. In DNA, the CDR3 is TGTGCCAGTAGTCCGAAGGGACTAGCGGGAGATTACTCTTACAATGAGCAGTTCTTC.

The chain joins TRBV29-1 to TRBJ2-3; 8 bases align to TRBD2. The V segment lost 4 bases and the J segment 8 bases; nucleotides outside the gene matches: 11. CDR3 length: 14 residues. CDR1 SQVTM and CDR2 ANQGSEA come from the germline V gene. For the CDR3, the DNA is TGCAGCGTTGCTCGGGGGGGCGAAGGGCGTACGCAGTATTTT. This sequence encodes CSVARGGEGRTQYF.

Only a few counts were recorded for this clone. This chain links TRBV7-3 with TRBJ1-1; a possible D gene is TRBD1 (6 bases). Trimming shortened V by 7 bases and J by 2 bases, and 11 bases separated the two germline ends. Germline V CDR1 and CDR2: SGHTA, FQGTGA. CDR3 length equals 13 residues. CDR3 sequence reads: CASKGQPNTEAFF. For the CDR3, the DNA is TGTGCCAGCAAAGGACAGCCCAACACTGAAGCTTTCTTT.

This clone was counted only a few times. The rearrangement joins TRBV28 to TRBJ2-4, with D tentatively TRBD2 (7 bases). The CDR3 length is 16 residues. V lost 2 bases, J lost 0 bases, and 11 bases lay in between. Germline V gene sequence: CDR1 MDHEN, CDR2 SYDVKM. CDR3: CASSLPGGQAKNIQYF. Written as DNA, the CDR3 is TGTGCCAGCAGTTTACCGGGGGGCCAAGCCAAAAACATTCAGTACTTC.

The chain links TRBV12-3 or TRBV12-4 to TRBJ2-7; D gene unclear. The CDR3 has 11 residues. The V end lost 5 bases, the J end lost 3 bases, and 5 bases lay between the germline ends. CDR3 sequence: CASSNSYEQYF. CDR3 in DNA: TGTGCCAGCAGTAACAGCTACGAGCAGTACTTC.

The chain links TRBV11-2 to TRBJ1-2; tentatively, D is TRBD1 (6 bases). CDR3 size: 17 residues. The germline V gene encodes CDR1 SGHAT and CDR2 FQNNGV. Deletions cut 5 bases from V and 5 bases from J, with 24 bases between. Written as DNA, the CDR3 is TGTGCCAGCAGCCTCCCCCAATACAGGGCCTCGGGGTATGGCTACACCTTC. Translating it yields CASSLPQYRASGYGYTF.

The chain combines TRBV7-2 with TRBJ2-3; perhaps TRBD2 as D (5 bases). Trimming took off 1 base at V and 5 bases at J, with 10 bases between the two ends. CDR3 length equals 14 residues. Germline values: CDR1 SGHTA, CDR2 FQGNSA. The CDR3 region has the DNA TGTGCCAGCAGCTTAGATTCGGGGAGAGATACGCAGTATTTT. This gives the protein CASSLDSGRDTQYF.

This clone has only one observation. The chain uses TRBV7-9 and TRBJ2-1, with 9 bases identical to TRBD2. Germline CDR1 and CDR2: SEHNR and FQNEAQ (reference sequence). This CDR3 is built from 15 residues. J was trimmed by 1 base and V by 4 bases; bases with no gene match: 2. CDR3 region: CASSWAGGSYNEQFF. For the CDR3, the DNA is TGTGCCAGCAGCTGGGCGGGAGGGTCCTACAATGAGCAGTTCTTC.

This sequence joins TRBV5-1 and TRBJ1-2; tentative D call: TRBD1 (6 bases). The CDR3 runs to 12 residues. CDR1 and CDR2 from the germline V gene are SGHRS and YFSETQ. The V gene lost 6 bases and the J gene lost 1 base, with 7 bases spanning the gap. The CDR3 nucleotides read TGCGCCAGCACGGACAGTAACTATGGCTACACCTTC. Translating it yields CASTDSNYGYTF. Using reference TRBV5-1 and TRBJ1-2 for the parts outside the CDR3, the full variable domain is KAGVTQTPRYLIKTRGQQVTLSCSPISGHRSVSWYQQTPGQGLQFLFEYFSETQRNKGNFPGRFSGRQFSNSRSEMNVSTLELGDSALYLCASTDSNYGYTFGSGTRLTVV.

This sequence joins TRBV7-9 and TRBJ1-2; D ambiguous. CDR1 and CDR2 from the germline V gene are SEHNR and FQNEAQ (reference sequence). The ends were cut back, 2 bases at V and 5 bases at J, with 12 bases in the middle. The CDR3 spans 14 residues. This chain's CDR3 is CASSLMNGAYGYTF. In DNA, the CDR3 is TGTGCCAGCAGCTTAATGAACGGAGCTTATGGCTACACCTTC. Complete variable domain (other parts from reference TRBV7-9 and TRBJ1-2): DTGVSQNPRHKITKRGQNVTFRCDPISEHNRLYWYRQTLGQGPEFLTYFQNEAQLEKSRLLSDRFSAERPKGSFSTLEIQRTEQGDSAMYLCASSLMNGAYGYTFGSGTRLTVV.

The gene calls are TRBV7-2 and TRBJ1-1; TRBD1 matches 8 bases. Per the germline V gene, CDR1 is SGHTA and CDR2 is FQGNSA. The junction had 3 bases not matched to a gene; V was cut back by 8 bases and J by 1 base. This CDR3 comprises 13 residues. CDR3 sequence reads: CASGGQANTEAFF. CDR3 sequence (DNA): TGTGCCAGCGGGGGACAGGCGAACACTGAAGCTTTCTTT.

The chain combines TRBV6-6 with TRBJ2-7; 11 bases line up with TRBD2. In germline, CDR1 is MNHNY, CDR2 SVGAGI (reference sequence). The CDR3 length is 16 residues. V lost 0 bases to trimming and J lost 4 bases; unmatched junction nucleotides: 5. The CDR3 region is CASSYSKASGRYEQYF. Written as DNA, the CDR3 is TGTGCCAGCAGTTACTCGAAGGCTAGCGGGAGGTACGAGCAGTACTTC.

This chain links TRBV4-3 with TRBJ2-7; 7 bases match TRBD1. This CDR3 is 16 amino acids long. J gave up 1 base and V 0 bases, and 6 bases lay outside the gene matches. CDR1 and CDR2 (germline): LGHNA, YSLEER. The chain's CDR3 is CASSQDGGQTSYEQYF. In DNA, the CDR3 is TGCGCCAGCAGCCAAGATGGGGGACAGACATCCTACGAGCAGTACTTC.